A selection of T cell receptor beta chains follows, all from one sample in a study of blood T cell repertoires in COVID-19. Measured with immunoSEQ multiplex PCR; TCRdb has only the in-frame clones, and not every one. The table lists 65,000 to 70,000 clones, roughly 79% of them singletons. What was sequenced was peripheral blood. The receptors here all came from a woman aged 55 to 70 with acute or convalescent COVID-19. The CDR3 runs from the conserved cysteine through the conserved F or W. Each record gives: clone size, J gene, V gene, D gene, CDR3 protein, CDR3 DNA. The D gene is left open where the match is weak. Size values are once, few and many counts, or a class for expanded clones, and some rows have none.

>.|TRBJ1-1|TRBV19|.
CASSILQKRNTEAFF
TGTGCCAGTAGTATACTTCAGAAAAGGAACACTGAAGCTTTCTTT
>.|TRBJ2-2|TRBV5-4|TRBD2
CASRKGTSGVYTGELFF
TGTGCCAGCAGGAAGGGGACTAGCGGGGTTTACACCGGGGAGCTGTTTTTT
>.|TRBJ2-3|TRBV19|TRBD1
CASSIGTGGGTDTQYF
TGTGCCAGTAGTATAGGGACAGGGGGGGGCACAGATACGCAGTATTTT
>medium-sized|TRBJ2-5|TRBV4-1|TRBD2
CASSQLTSGGSGQETQYF
TGCGCCAGCAGCCAACTGACTAGCGGGGGGTCGGGCCAAGAGACCCAGTACTTC
>few|TRBJ1-5|TRBV7-9|.
CASSLATGHQPQHF
TGTGCCAGCAGCTTAGCGACAGGACATCAGCCCCAGCATTTT
>.|TRBJ1-1|TRBV9|.
CASSAVQGSTEAFF
TGTGCCAGCAGCGCTGTACAGGGAAGCACTGAAGCTTTCTTT
>.|TRBJ1-2|TRBV12-5|TRBD1
CASGIDGTGGGGYTF
TGTGCTAGTGGTATAGACGGGACAGGCGGAGGTGGCTACACCTTC
>.|TRBJ1-1|TRBV12-3/TRBV12-4|.
CASARQVITEAFF
TGTGCCAGCGCGAGACAGGTTATTACTGAAGCTTTCTTT
>.|TRBJ1-1|TRBV20-1|TRBD1
CSALRDRAFF
TGCAGTGCTCTACGGGACAGGGCTTTCTTT
>once|TRBJ2-3|TRBV5-1|.
CASSLDRARDTQYF
TGCGCCAGCAGCTTGGACAGAGCCAGAGATACGCAGTATTTT
>.|TRBJ1-5|TRBV7-9|TRBD1
CASSFGTGPNQPQHF
TGTGCCAGCAGCTTCGGGACAGGGCCGAATCAGCCCCAGCATTTT
>.|TRBJ1-6|TRBV2|.
CASSVPGAGDNSPLHF
TGTGCCAGCAGTGTACCAGGGGCCGGGGATAATTCACCCCTCCACTTT
>few|TRBJ1-5|TRBV28|.
CASIPLGGIRPQHF
TGTGCCAGCATCCCTCTTGGGGGGATAAGGCCCCAGCATTTT
>.|TRBJ2-7|TRBV5-1|TRBD2
CASSVGLAGEYEQYF
TGCGCCAGCAGCGTGGGACTAGCGGGGGAGTACGAGCAGTACTTC
>.|TRBJ2-7|TRBV4-3|TRBD1
CASSLGQGAYEQYF
TGCGCCAGCAGCCTCGGACAGGGGGCATACGAGCAGTACTTC